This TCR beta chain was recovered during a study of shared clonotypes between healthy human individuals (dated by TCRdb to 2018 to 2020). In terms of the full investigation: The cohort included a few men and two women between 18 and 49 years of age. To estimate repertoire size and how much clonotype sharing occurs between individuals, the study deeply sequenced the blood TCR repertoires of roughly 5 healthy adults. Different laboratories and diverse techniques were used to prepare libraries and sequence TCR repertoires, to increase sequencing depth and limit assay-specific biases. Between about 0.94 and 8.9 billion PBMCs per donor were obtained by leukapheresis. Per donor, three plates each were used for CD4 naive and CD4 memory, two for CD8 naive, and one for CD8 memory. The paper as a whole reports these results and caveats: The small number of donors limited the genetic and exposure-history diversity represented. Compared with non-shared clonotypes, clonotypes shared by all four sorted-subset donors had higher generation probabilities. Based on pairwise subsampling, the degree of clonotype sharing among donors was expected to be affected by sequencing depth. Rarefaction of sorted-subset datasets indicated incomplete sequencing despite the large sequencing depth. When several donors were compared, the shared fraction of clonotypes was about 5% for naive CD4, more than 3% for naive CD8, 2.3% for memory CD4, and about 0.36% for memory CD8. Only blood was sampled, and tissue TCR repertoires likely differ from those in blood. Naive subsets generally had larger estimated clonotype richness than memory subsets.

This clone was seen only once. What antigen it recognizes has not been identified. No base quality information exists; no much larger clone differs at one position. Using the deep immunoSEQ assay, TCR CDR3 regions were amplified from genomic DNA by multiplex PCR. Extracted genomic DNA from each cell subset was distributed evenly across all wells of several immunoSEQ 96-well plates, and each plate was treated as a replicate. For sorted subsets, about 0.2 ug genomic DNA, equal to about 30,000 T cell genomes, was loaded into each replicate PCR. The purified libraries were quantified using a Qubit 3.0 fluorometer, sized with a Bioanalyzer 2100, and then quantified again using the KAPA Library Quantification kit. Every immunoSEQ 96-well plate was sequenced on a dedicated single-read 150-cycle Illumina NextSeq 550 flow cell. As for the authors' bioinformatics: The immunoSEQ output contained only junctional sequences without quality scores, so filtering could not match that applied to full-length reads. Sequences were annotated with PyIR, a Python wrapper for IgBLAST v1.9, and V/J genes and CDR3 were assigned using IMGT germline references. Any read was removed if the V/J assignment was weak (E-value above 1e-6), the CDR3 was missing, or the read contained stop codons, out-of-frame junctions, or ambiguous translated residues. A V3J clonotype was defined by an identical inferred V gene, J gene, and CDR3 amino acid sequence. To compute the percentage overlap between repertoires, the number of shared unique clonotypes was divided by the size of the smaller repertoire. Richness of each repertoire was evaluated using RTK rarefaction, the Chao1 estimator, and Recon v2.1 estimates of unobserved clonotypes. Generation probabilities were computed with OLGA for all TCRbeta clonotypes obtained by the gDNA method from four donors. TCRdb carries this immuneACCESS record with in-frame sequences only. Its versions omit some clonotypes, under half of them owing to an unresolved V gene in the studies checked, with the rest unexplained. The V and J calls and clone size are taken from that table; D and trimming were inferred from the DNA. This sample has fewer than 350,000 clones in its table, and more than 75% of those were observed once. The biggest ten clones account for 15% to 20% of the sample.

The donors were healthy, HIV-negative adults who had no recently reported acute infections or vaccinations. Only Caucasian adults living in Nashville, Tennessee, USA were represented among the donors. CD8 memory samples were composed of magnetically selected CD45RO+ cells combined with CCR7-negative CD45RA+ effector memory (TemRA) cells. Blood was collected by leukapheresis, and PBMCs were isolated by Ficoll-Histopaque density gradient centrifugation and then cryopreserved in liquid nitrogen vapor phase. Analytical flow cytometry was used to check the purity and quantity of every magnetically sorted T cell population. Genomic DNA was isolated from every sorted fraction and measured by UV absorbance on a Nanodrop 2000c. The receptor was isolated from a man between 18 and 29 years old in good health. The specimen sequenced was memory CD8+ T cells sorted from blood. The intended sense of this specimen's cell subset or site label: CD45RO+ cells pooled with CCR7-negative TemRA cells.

The nucleotides read TGTGCCAGCAGCTCCCGACGGAAACCAACTCTTAACTATGGCTACACCTTC. Its protein is CASSSRRKPTLNYGYTF. The sequence is built from TRBV13 and TRBJ1-2; the D segment cannot be called with confidence. CDR1 and CDR2 (PRHDT, FYEKMQ) derive from the germline V gene (reference sequence). V is shortened by 4 bases, J by 1 base, and the region joining them spans 19 bases. The CDR3 contains 17 residues, cysteine and phenylalanine counted. CDR3 DNA is the only sequence kept; it has 51 bases, read in frame from the first base.